One sample yielded the 4 T cell receptor beta chains listed below, sequenced in a study of cytomegalovirus exposure and HLA in healthy donors. Vbeta (60) and Jbeta (13) primers were used in the PCR. The table came from immunoSEQ multiplex PCR; TCRdb's copy has only in-frame clones and leaves some out. The profile shows about 130,000 clones, around 83% of them singletons. Material for sequencing was PBMCs. These receptors came from a woman between 18 and 30 years old in good health and CMV-seropositive.

The table lists this clone with a count of one. This chain uses TRBV7-3 with TRBJ2-5; weak D call: TRBD2 (5 bases). The length of the CDR3 is 12 residues. V was cut by 2 bases and J by 6 bases, with 7 bases left in between. Looked up from germline, CDR1 is SGHTA and CDR2 is FQGTGA. CDR3 loop: CASSLDGKTQYF. CDR3 DNA: TGTGCCAGCAGCTTAGACGGGAAGACCCAGTACTTC.

This chain uses TRBV2 with TRBJ2-5, with 9 bases that match TRBD2. The CDR3 totals 14 residues. Germline V lookup: CDR1 SNHLY, CDR2 FYNNEI. The trim removed 7 bases at V and 9 bases at J, leaving 12 bases unmatched. The CDR3 DNA is TGTGCCAGCAATAGACAGGCGGGGGGGCGGCCCCAGTACTTC. Amino acid sequence: CASNRQAGGRPQYF.

The J gene is TRBJ1-3, the V gene TRBV11-2, with 9 bases aligning to TRBD1. In germline, CDR1 is SGHAT, CDR2 FQNNGV. Unmatched junction bases numbered 6, after V lost 4 bases and J lost 2 bases. There are 16 residues in the CDR3. The CDR3, as DNA: TGTGCCAGCAGCTCCCGGGACAGGGTAACTGGAAACACCATATATTTT. Its translation is CASSSRDRVTGNTIYF. Combining the CDR3 with reference TRBV11-2 and TRBJ1-3 gives the whole variable domain EAGVAQSPRYKIIEKRQSVAFWCNPISGHATLYWYQQILGQGPKLLIQFQNNGVVDDSQLPKDRFSAERLKGVDSTLKIQPAKLEDSAVYLCASSSRDRVTGNTIYFGEGSWLTVV.

The J gene is TRBJ2-5, the V gene TRBV4-1; 7 bases are a match to TRBD2. Germline V lookup: CDR1 MGHRA, CDR2 YSYEKL. The CDR3 length is 15 residues. J was trimmed by 0 bases and V by 4 bases; bases with no gene match: 5. CDR3 region: CASSRPGGNQETQYF. The DNA of the CDR3 is TGCGCCAGCAGCCGTCCCGGGGGGAACCAAGAGACCCAGTACTTC.